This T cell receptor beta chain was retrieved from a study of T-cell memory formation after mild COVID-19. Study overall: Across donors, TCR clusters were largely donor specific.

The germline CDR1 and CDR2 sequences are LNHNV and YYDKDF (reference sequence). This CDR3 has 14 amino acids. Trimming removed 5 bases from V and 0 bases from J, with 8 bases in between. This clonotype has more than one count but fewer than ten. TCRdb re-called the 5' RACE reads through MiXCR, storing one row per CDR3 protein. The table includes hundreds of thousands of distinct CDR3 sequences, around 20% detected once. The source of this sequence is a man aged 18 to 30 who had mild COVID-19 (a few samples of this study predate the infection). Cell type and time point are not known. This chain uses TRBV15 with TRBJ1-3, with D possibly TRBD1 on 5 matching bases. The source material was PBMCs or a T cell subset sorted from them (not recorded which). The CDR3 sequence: CATSFDSSGNTIYF. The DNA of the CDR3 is TGTGCCACCAGCTTCGACAGCTCTGGAAACACCATATATTTT.